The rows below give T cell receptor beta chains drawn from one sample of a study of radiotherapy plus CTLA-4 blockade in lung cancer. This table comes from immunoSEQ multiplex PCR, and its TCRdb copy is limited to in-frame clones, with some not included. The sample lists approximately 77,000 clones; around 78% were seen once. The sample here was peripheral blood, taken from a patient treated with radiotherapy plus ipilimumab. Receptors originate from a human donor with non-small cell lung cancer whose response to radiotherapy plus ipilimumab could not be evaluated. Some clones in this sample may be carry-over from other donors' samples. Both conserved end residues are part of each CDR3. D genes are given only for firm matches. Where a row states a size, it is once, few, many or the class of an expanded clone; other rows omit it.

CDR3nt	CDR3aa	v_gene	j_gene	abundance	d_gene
TGTGCCAGCAGTGTAAGCCCCGGACAGGATATATACTACGAGCAGTACTTC	CASSVSPGQDIYYEQYF	TRBV2	TRBJ2-7	few	TRBD1
TGTGCCAGCAGCGCAGTCGGAGGCTTCCGCGAGCAGTTCTTC	CASSAVGGFREQFF	TRBV9	TRBJ2-1	once	.
TGTGCCAGCTCACCCGACAGGGGGGAGAGCTATGGCTACACCTTC	CASSPDRGESYGYTF	TRBV18	TRBJ1-2	.	TRBD1
TGTGCCAGCCTGGGGGGCACTGAAGCTTTCTTT	CASLGGTEAFF	TRBV2	TRBJ1-1	.	.
TGTGCCTCGGGAGTCGGGCTGAACACTGAAGCTTTCTTT	CASGVGLNTEAFF	TRBV6-1	TRBJ1-1	few	.
TGCGCCAGCAGCTTGTACCCAGGGGGGCAAACCTACGAGCAGTACTTC	CASSLYPGGQTYEQYF	TRBV5-1	TRBJ2-7	.	.
TGTGCCAGCCTCCAACAGGGGGCTGGCACAGATACGCAGTATTTT	CASLQQGAGTDTQYF	TRBV7-9	TRBJ2-3	.	TRBD1
TGCGCCAGCAGCTTGGTTCCCAGGGGGTCCACCGGGGAGCTGTTTTTT	CASSLVPRGSTGELFF	TRBV5-1	TRBJ2-2	few	TRBD1
TGCGCCAGCAGCCTAGAGCGGGACTATGAGCAGTTCTTC	CASSLERDYEQFF	TRBV4-1	TRBJ2-1	few	TRBD2
TGTGCCAGCAGCTTGCGGGGGGAGACCACAGATACGCAGTATTTT	CASSLRGETTDTQYF	TRBV5-6	TRBJ2-3	few	TRBD2
TGCGCCAGCAGCTCCTCCCCCGCGAACACCGGGGAGCTGTTTTTT	CASSSSPANTGELFF	TRBV4-1	TRBJ2-2	.	.
TGTGCCAGCAGCCAAGGAGAGACAGGGTCGTACTATGGCTACACCTTC	CASSQGETGSYYGYTF	TRBV16	TRBJ1-2	.	TRBD1
TGTGCCAGCAGACAGGAGACCCAGTACTTC	CASRQETQYF	TRBV2	TRBJ2-5	.	.
TGTGCCAGCAGCTTCCCGGAGGGGTCACCCGGGGAGCTGTTTTTT	CASSFPEGSPGELFF	TRBV5-4	TRBJ2-2	.	.
TGTGCCAGCAAGGGAGTACAGGGTGAAGAGACCCAGTACTTC	CASKGVQGEETQYF	TRBV2	TRBJ2-5	once	.
TGTGCCAGCAACCCCGGGACAGGCTACACAGATACGCAGTATTTT	CASNPGTGYTDTQYF	TRBV7-3	TRBJ2-3	once	TRBD1
TGTGCCAGCAGCTGGGGGGAAAACACTGAAGCTTTCTTT	CASSWGENTEAFF	TRBV14	TRBJ1-1	.	.
TGTGCCAGCTCGGCTGACAGGGTCGCGGGCTACACCTTC	CASSADRVAGYTF	TRBV18	TRBJ1-2	.	TRBD1
TGTGCCAGCAGCCCTCCACAGGGTACCACTGAAGCTTTCTTT	CASSPPQGTTEAFF	TRBV9	TRBJ1-1	.	.
TGTGCCAGCAGGTACAGGGGCGACTCTGGAAACACCATATATTTT	CASRYRGDSGNTIYF	TRBV6-5	TRBJ1-3	once	TRBD1
TGCGCCAGCAGCTTGGCACAGAACACTGAAGCTTTCTTT	CASSLAQNTEAFF	TRBV5-1	TRBJ1-1	.	.
TGTGCCAGCAGCAAAGTTTGCGCAACTAATGAAAAACTGTTTTTT	CASSKVCATNEKLFF	TRBV21-1	TRBJ1-4	.	.
TGTGCCAGCAGTTACCCCGGGACAGGGGACTACAATGAGCAGTTCTTC	CASSYPGTGDYNEQFF	TRBV6-5	TRBJ2-1	.	TRBD1
TGTGCCTGGAACAAGGGGGGGCGGAATTCACCCCTCCACTTT	CAWNKGGRNSPLHF	TRBV30	TRBJ1-6	few	.
TGTGCCAGCAGGGGAGCTATGAACAATGGCTACACCTTC	CASRGAMNNGYTF	TRBV6-5	TRBJ1-2	.	.
TGTGCCAGCAGTTCCCCCCGGGACACAACAACTAATGAAAAACTGTTTTTT	CASSSPRDTTTNEKLFF	TRBV28	TRBJ1-4	.	.
TGTGCCAGCAGCGCCCAGACAGGGCCTACACTCAATGAGCAGTTCTTC	CASSAQTGPTLNEQFF	TRBV7-2	TRBJ2-1	.	TRBD1
TGTGCCAGCAGTTTGGTACAGGGGGGCACTGAAGCTTTCTTT	CASSLVQGGTEAFF	TRBV28	TRBJ1-1	.	TRBD1
TGTGCCAGCAGACCGGGACAGGGAGGGGAGCTGTTTTTT	CASRPGQGGELFF	TRBV11-2	TRBJ2-2	.	TRBD1
TGTGCCAGCAGTGACGACGTCGGATACGGGGGGACCCAGTACTTC	CASSDDVGYGGTQYF	TRBV2	TRBJ2-5	.	.
TGTGCCAGCAGCCAAGATCTCCGAGCTTTCTTT	CASSQDLRAFF	TRBV14	TRBJ1-1	few	.
TGTGCCAGTAGTCCCCCCGTTGAGCGGGGGACCTACGAGCAGTACTTC	CASSPPVERGTYEQYF	TRBV19	TRBJ2-7	.	TRBD2
TGTGCCAGCAGCGACAGGGGGCCTGGAGAGGCCCTCCACTTT	CASSDRGPGEALHF	TRBV27	TRBJ1-6	once	TRBD1
TGTGCCAGCAGCCCGACAGGCGGTCGGACTGAAGCTTTCTTT	CASSPTGGRTEAFF	TRBV6-5	TRBJ1-1	once	.
TGTGCCAGCAGTGAACCGACTCCCATAACACAGAGGACTAGCGGGGGCTACGAGCAGTACTTC	CASSEPTPITQRTSGGYEQYF	TRBV6-1	TRBJ2-7	.	TRBD2
TGCGCCAGCAGCTTGGACCTGGAGGGGACCCAGTACTTC	CASSLDLEGTQYF	TRBV5-1	TRBJ2-5	.	.
TGTGCCAGCTCACCATATACAGATACGCAGTATTTT	CASSPYTDTQYF	TRBV18	TRBJ2-3	once	.
TGTGCCAGCAGTTACTCGACCGGGATGAACTACACCTTC	CASSYSTGMNYTF	TRBV6-5	TRBJ1-2	.	.
TGTGCCATCAGTGCCTCAACGGGACAGAGGTTCGCCGAGCAGTACTTC	CAISASTGQRFAEQYF	TRBV10-3	TRBJ2-7	few	TRBD1
TGTGCCAGCAGCCAAGGGGACAGGGGAATCGAGCAGTACTTC	CASSQGDRGIEQYF	TRBV11-2	TRBJ2-7	.	TRBD1
TGTGCCAGCAGCCGGACTTCCAAAAACATTCAGTACTTC	CASSRTSKNIQYF	TRBV27	TRBJ2-4	.	.
TGTGCCAGCAGTTCACAGGACAATAGCAATCAGCCCCAGCATTTT	CASSSQDNSNQPQHF	TRBV6-8	TRBJ1-5	.	.
TGTGCCAGAGAGGAGCTAGCGGGGGGAACAGATACGCAGTATTTT	CAREELAGGTDTQYF	TRBV6-4	TRBJ2-3	.	TRBD2
TGTGCCAGCTTCGACAGGGGAGGACCTGGGGCCAACGTCCTGACTTTC	CASFDRGGPGANVLTF	TRBV5-6	TRBJ2-6	.	TRBD1
TGTGCCAGCAGCTTAGCGGCAGGGGGAAACTATGGCTACACCTTC	CASSLAAGGNYGYTF	TRBV7-9	TRBJ1-2	few	TRBD1
TGTGCCAGCAGCCCGGATGGGGGCTCGGGCCCTTTCTTT	CASSPDGGSGPFF	TRBV5-4	TRBJ1-1	.	.